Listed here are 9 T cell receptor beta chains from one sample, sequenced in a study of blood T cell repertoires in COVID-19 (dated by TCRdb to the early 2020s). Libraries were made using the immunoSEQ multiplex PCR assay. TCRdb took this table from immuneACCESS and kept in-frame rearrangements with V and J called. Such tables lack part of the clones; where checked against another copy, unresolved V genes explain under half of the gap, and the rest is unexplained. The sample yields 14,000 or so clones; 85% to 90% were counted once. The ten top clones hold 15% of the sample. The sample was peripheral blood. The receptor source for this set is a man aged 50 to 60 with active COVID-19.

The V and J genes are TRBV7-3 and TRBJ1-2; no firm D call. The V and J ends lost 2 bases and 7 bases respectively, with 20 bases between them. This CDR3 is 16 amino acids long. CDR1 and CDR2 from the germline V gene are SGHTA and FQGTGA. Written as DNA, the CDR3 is TGTGCCAGCAGCTTAGAGGGTTGGCCAGACTATGGTGGCTACACCTTC. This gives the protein CASSLEGWPDYGGYTF.

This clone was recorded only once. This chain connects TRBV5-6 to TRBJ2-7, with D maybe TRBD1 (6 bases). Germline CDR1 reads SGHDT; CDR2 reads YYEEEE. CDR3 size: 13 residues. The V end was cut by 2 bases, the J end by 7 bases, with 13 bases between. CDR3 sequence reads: CASSLGTTGEQYF. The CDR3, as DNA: TGTGCCAGCAGCTTAGGGACAACGGGGGAGCAGTACTTC.

CDR3 sequence: CASSDKTGMDEQFF. The CDR3 nucleotides read TGTGCCAGCAGTGACAAGACAGGGATGGATGAGCAGTTCTTC. This chain links TRBV6-4 with TRBJ2-1; the match to TRBD1 covers 7 bases. The CDR3 covers 14 residues. Germline V gives CDR1 MRHNA, CDR2 SNTAGT. V lost 2 bases and J lost 8; bases outside the gene matches: 6.

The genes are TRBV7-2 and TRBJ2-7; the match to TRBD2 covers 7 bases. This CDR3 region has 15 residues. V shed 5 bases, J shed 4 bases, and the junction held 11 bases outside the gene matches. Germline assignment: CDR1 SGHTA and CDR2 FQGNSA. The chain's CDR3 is CASSLRAGEGYEQYF. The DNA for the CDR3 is TGTGCCAGCAGCCTACGTGCGGGAGAGGGGTACGAGCAGTACTTC.

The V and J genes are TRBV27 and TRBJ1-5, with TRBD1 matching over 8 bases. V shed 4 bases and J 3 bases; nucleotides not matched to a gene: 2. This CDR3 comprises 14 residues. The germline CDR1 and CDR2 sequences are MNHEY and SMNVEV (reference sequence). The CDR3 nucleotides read TGTGCCAGCAGTTCGGACAGGGCCAATCAGCCCCAGCATTTT. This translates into CASSSDRANQPQHF.

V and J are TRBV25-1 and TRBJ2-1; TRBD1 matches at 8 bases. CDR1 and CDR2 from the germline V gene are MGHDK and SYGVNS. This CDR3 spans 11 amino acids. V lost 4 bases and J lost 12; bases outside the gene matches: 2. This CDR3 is CASSAGGAQFF. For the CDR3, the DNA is TGTGCCAGCAGTGCAGGGGGCGCGCAGTTCTTC.

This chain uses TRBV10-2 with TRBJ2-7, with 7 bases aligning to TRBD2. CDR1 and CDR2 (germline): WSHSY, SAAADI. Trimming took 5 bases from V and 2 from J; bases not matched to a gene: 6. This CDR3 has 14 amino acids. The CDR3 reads CASSLASGPYEQYF. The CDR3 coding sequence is TGCGCCAGCAGTCTGGCTAGCGGTCCCTACGAGCAGTACTTC.

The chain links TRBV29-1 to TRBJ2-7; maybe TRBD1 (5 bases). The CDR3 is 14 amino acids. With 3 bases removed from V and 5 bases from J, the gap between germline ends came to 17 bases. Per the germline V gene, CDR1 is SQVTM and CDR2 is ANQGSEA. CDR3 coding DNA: TGCAGCGTTGAGGGGCCGGACCGAAGAAACGAGCAGTACTTC. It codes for CSVEGPDRRNEQYF.

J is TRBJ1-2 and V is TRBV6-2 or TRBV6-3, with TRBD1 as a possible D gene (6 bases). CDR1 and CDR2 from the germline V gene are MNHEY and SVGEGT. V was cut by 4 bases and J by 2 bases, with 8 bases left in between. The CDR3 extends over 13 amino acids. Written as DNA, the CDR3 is TGTGCCAGCAGTTTTGGACAGAACTATGGCTACACCTTC. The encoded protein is CASSFGQNYGYTF.